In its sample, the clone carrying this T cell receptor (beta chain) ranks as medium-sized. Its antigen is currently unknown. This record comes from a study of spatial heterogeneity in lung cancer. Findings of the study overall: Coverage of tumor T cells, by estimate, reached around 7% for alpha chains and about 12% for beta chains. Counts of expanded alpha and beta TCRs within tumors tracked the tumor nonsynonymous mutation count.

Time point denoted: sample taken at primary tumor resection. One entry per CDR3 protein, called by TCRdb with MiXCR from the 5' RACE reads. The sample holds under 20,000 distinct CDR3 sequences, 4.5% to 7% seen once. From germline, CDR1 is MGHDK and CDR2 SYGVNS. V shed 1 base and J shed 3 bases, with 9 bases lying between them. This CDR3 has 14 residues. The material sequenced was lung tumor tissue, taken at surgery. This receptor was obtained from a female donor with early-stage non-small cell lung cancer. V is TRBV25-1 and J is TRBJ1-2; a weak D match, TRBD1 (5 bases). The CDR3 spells CASSESGRDYGYTF. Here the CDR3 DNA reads TGTGCCAGCAGTGAATCGGGGCGCGACTATGGCTACACCTTC.